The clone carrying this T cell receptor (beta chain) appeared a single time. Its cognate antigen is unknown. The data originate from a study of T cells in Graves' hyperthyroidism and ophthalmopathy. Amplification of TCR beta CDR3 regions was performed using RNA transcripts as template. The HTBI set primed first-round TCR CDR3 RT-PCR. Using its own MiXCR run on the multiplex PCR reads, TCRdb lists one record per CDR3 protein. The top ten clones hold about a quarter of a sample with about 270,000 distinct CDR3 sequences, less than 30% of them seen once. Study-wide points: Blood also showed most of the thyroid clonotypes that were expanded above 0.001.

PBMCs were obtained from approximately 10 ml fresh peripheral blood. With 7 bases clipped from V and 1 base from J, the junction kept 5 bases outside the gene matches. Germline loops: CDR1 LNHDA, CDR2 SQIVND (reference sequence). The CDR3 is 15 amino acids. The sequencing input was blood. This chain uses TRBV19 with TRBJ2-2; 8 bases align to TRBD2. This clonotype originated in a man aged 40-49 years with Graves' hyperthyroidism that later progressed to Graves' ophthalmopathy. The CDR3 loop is CASTVLAGNTGELFF. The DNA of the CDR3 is TGTGCCAGTACAGTCCTAGCGGGGAACACCGGGGAGCTGTTTTTT.